This T cell receptor (beta chain) comes out of a study of identical twins. CDR3 length: 15 residues. Trimming at V came to 5 bases and at J to 12 bases, leaving 14 bases not matched to a gene. Germline V gene sequence: CDR1 SEHNR, CDR2 FQNEAQ (reference sequence). Unique molecular identifiers were present on the cDNA, which also gained a universal primer site by template switching. One entry per CDR3 protein results from TCRdb running MiXCR on the 5' RACE reads. The data hold approximately 690,000 distinct CDR3 sequences, with around 6% observed a single time. The sequenced sample was naive T cells sorted from blood. This chain links TRBV7-9 with TRBJ2-1; 9 bases agree with TRBD2. The sequence derives from a man aged 18 to 30 in good health. The CDR3 protein is CASSARLAEGFWQFF. The CDR3 DNA sequence: TGTGCCAGCAGCGCAAGACTAGCGGAGGGGTTTTGGCAGTTCTTC.